This T cell receptor beta chain was recovered during a study of blood T cells in healthy people across ages. Study context: Researchers report that template switching captured about one barcoded beta molecule per two T cells.

The CDR3 sequence is 16 residues long. Regarding this clonotype: The antigen is unknown.

Broader study findings: A greater number of naive CD4+ cells and higher diversity distinguished long-lived donors from aged donors. In these data, TCR beta diversity tracked strongly with naive T cell percentage.

A second PCR, run for 7 to 11 cycles, used a sample-barcoded 5' primer plus a J-beta primer mix. Each cDNA molecule carried a tag from a template-switch adaptor that contained 12 random nucleotides. TCRdb re-called the 5' RACE reads through MiXCR, storing one row per CDR3 protein. The sample lists around 2 million distinct CDR3 sequences, roughly 43% seen once, with roughly 23% in the top ten. This chain uses TRBV21-1 with TRBJ2-3; the table's D gene call, TRBD1, was not cross checked with the DNA. TRBV21-1 is annotated as a pseudogene. This clonotype was sampled from a human donor in good health. Sequencing used blood. The CDR3 spells CASSAQGRFDTDTQYF. Here the CDR3 DNA reads TGTGCCAGCAGCGCGCAGGGTCGCTTCGACACAGATACGCAGTATTTT.